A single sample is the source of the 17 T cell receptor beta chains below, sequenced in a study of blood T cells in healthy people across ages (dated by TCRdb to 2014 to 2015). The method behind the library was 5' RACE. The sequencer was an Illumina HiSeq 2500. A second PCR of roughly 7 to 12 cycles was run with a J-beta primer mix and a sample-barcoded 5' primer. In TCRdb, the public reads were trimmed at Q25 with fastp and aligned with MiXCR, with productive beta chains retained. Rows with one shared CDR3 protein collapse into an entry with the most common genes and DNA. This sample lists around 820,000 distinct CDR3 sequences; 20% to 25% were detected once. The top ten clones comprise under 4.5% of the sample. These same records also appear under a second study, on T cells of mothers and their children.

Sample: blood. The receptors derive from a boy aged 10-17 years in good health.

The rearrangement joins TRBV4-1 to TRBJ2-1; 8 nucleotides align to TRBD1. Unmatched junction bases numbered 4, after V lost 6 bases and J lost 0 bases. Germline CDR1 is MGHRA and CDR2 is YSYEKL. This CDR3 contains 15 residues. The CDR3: CASRQQGGSYNEQFF. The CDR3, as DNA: TGCGCCAGCAGACAACAGGGGGGCTCCTACAATGAGCAGTTCTTC.

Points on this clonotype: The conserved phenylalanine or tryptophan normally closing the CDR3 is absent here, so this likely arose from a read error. The CDR3 coding sequence is TGCAGCGCTACGACTAGCGGGAGGGCAGGAGGGGCCAACGTCCTGACTTTA. It codes for CSATTSGRAGGANVLTL. This chain connects TRBV29-1 to TRBJ2-6, with TRBD2 matching 14 bases. J was trimmed by 4 bases and V by 7 bases; bases with no gene match: 9. Germline assignment: CDR1 SQVTM and CDR2 ANQGSEA. The CDR3 is made up of 17 amino acids.

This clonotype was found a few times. For the CDR3, the DNA is TGCAGCGTTGAATCTAGCGAAGAGACCCAGTACTTC. It specifies CSVESSEETQYF. The chain employs TRBV29-1 and TRBJ2-5; a weak D match, TRBD2 (6 bases). Between the trimmed V and J ends, which lost 2 bases and 3 bases, there was a span of 7 bases. Germline V gene data show CDR1 as SQVTM and CDR2 as ANQGSEA. This CDR3 is built from 12 residues.

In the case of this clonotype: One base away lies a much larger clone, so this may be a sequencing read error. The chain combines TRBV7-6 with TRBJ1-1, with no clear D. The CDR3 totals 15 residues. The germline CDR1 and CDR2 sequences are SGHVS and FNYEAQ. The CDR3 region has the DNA TGTGCCGGCAGCTTAGCGGTGGGAGTGAACACTGAAGCTTTCTTT. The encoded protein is CAGSLAVGVNTEAFF.

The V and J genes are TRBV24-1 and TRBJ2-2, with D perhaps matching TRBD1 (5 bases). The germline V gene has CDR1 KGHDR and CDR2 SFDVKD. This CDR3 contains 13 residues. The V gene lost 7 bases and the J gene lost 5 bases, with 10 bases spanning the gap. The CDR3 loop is CATRTQETGELFF. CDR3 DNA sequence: TGTGCCACCAGAACACAGGAAACCGGGGAGCTGTTTTTT.

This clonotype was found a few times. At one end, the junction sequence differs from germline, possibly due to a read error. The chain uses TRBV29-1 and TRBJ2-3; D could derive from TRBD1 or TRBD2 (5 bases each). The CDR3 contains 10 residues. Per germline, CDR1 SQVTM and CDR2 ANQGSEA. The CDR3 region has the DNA TGCAACGTTGGGGGAGATACGCAGTATTTT. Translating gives CNVGGDTQYF.

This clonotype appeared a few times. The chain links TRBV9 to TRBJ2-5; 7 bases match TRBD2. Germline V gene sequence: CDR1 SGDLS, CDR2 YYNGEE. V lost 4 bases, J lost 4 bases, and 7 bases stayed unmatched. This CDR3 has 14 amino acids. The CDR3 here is CASSTGTTPETQYF. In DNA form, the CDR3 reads TGTGCCAGCAGCACGGGGACTACCCCAGAGACCCAGTACTTC.

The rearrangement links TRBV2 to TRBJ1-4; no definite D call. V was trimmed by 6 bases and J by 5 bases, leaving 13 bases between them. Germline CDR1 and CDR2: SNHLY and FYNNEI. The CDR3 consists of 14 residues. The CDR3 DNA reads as TGTGCCAGCAGGTTGACTGCTACGAATGAAAAACTGTTTTTT. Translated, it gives CASRLTATNEKLFF.

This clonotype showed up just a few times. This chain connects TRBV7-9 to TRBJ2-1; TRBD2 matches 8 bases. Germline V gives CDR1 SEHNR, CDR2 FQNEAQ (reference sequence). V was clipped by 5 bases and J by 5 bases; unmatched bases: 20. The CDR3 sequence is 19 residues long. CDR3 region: CASSIISPEAGVIHNEQFF. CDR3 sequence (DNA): TGTGCCAGCAGCATAATATCACCGGAAGCGGGGGTTATACACAATGAGCAGTTCTTC.

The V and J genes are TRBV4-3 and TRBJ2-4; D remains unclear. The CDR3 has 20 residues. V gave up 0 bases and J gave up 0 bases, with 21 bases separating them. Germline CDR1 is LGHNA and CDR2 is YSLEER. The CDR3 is CASSQDWVGSVSLAKNIQYF. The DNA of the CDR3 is TGCGCCAGCAGCCAAGATTGGGTAGGGTCCGTTTCTCTAGCCAAAAACATTCAGTACTTC.

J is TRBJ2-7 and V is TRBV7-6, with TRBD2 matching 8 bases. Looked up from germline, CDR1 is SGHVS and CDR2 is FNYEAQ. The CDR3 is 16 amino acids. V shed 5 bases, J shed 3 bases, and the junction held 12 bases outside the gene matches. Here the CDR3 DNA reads TGTGCCAGCAGCCCTACCTCTTGGAGCGGGGGCTACGAGCAGTACTTC. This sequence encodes CASSPTSWSGGYEQYF.

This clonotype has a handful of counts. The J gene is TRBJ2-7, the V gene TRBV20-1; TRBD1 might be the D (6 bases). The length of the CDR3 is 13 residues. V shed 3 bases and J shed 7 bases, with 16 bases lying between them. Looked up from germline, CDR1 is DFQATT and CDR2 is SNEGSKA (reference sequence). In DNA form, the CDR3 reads TGCAGTGCTAGCCGGGACACCGGTTGGGAGCAGTACTTC. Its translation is CSASRDTGWEQYF.

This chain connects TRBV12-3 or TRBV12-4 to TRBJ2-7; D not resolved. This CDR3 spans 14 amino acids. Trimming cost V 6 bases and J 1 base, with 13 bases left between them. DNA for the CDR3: TGTGCCAGCAGCCCCTGGTTAGGGTCCTACGAGCAGTACTTC. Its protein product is CASSPWLGSYEQYF.

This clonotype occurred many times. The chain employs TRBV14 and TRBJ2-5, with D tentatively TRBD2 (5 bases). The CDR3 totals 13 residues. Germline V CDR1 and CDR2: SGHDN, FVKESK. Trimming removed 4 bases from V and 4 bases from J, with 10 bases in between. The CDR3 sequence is CASSPGRGETQYF. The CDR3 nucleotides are TGTGCCAGCAGCCCGGGCCGGGGAGAGACCCAGTACTTC.

The CDR3 loop is CASSQGDRPNEKLFF. The CDR3 DNA is TGCGCCAGCAGCCAAGGGGACAGACCTAATGAAAAACTGTTTTTT. The rearrangement links TRBV4-1 to TRBJ1-4; 7 nucleotides align to TRBD1. V shed 1 base, J shed 3 bases, and the junction held 2 bases outside the gene matches. The CDR3 contains 15 residues. CDR1 and CDR2 from the germline V gene are MGHRA and YSYEKL.

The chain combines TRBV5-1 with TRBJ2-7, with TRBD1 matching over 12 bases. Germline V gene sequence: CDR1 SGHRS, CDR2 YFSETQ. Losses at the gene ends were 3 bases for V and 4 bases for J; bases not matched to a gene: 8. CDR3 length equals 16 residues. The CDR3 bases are TGCGCCAGCAGCTCAATACCGGGACAGGGGGCGTACGAGCAGTACTTC. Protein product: CASSSIPGQGAYEQYF.

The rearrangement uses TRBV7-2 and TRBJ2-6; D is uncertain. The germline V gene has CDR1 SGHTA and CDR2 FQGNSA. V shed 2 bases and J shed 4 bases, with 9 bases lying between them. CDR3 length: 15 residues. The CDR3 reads CASSLTYKGANVLTF. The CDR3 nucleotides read TGTGCCAGCAGCTTAACGTACAAGGGGGCCAACGTCCTGACTTTC.